This T cell receptor (beta chain) was captured by sequencing in a study of T cell repertoires in cytomegalovirus infection. Overall study context: Evidence of both CMV infection and a matching HLA type came from public TCR beta signatures.

CDR3 length: 16 amino acids. Germline V gene sequence: CDR1 LNHDA, CDR2 SQIVND (reference sequence). V shed 1 base and J shed 8 bases, with 18 bases lying between them. To note about this clonotype: Antigen unknown.

TCRdb re-called the reads through MiXCR, storing one row per CDR3 protein. This sample has around 800,000 distinct CDR3 sequences; 30% to 35% occur once, and the top ten carry roughly an eighth. The source material was cultured CD8+ T cells from PBMCs, sampled from culture after CMV antigen stimulation. The chain has TRBV19 and TRBJ2-1; D is uncertain. This clonotype originated in a human donor in good health (CMV status not recorded). Some clones in this sample may be carry-over from other donors' samples. This chain's CDR3 is CASSIAWGSEWDEQFF. Here the CDR3 DNA reads TGTGCCAGTAGTATAGCGTGGGGTTCGGAGTGGGATGAGCAGTTCTTC.